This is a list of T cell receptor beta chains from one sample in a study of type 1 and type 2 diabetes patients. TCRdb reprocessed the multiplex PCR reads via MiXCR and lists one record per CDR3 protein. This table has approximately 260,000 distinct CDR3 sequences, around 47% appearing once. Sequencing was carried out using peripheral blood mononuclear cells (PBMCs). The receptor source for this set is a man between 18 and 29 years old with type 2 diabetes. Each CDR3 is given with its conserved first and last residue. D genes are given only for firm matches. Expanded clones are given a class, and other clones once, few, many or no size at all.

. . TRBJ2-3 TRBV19 TGTGCCAGTAGTACCCTCGCTTCGCTCAGAGATACGCAGTATTTT CASSTLASLRDTQYF
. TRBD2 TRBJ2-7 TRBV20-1 TGCAGTGCTAGGGTCCCGGGACTAGCGGGAGGGCTTGGGATCTACGAGCAGTACTTC CSARVPGLAGGLGIYEQYF
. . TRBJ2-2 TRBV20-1 TGCAGTGCTGCGAAGGATCCGCACACCGGGGAGCTGTTTTTT CSAAKDPHTGELFF
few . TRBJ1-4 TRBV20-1 TGCAGTGCTAGAGATCCGGGCAGGCTTAATGAAAAACTGTTTTTT CSARDPGRLNEKLFF
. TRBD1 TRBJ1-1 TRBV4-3 TGCGCCAGCAGCCATACGGGACAGGGGGCTGTGGCTTTCTTT CASSHTGQGAVAFF
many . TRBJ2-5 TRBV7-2 TGTGCCAGCAGCTATGGAGGACACGCCAACCAAGAGACCCAGTACTTC CASSYGGHANQETQYF
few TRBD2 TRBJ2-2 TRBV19 TGTGCCAGCTCAGCGGGGGAGGTGAACACCGGGGAGCTGTTTTTT CASSAGEVNTGELFF
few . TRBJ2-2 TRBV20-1 TGCAGTGCTAGACAGGGGGGAAGGGTCGGGGAGCTGTTTTTT CSARQGGRVGELFF
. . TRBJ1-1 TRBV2 TGTGCCAGCAGCCTAGGGTTGCGGACTGAAGCTTTCTTT CASSLGLRTEAFF
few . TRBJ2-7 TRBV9 TGTGCCAGCAGCGTAGCTGACTCTGAGCAGTACTTC CASSVADSEQYF
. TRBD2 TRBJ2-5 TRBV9 TGTGCCAGCAGCGTAGAAAGGGGAGGGCGAGAGACCCAGTACTTC CASSVERGGRETQYF
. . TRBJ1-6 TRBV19 TGTGCCAGTTCCCCGTTACCCGGGCCGAATTCACCCCTCCACTTT CASSPLPGPNSPLHF
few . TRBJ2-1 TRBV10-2 TGCGCTAGCAGTGAGTGGGGGTACAATGAGCAGTTCTTC CASSEWGYNEQFF
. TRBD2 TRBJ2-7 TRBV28 TGTGCCAGCAGTTTAGGTAGGCCGGGGGGAGAGCAGTACTTC CASSLGRPGGEQYF
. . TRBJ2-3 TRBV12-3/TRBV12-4 TGTGCCAGCAGTTTACCAGGGGTCGACACAGATACGCAGTATTTT CASSLPGVDTDTQYF
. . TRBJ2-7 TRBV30 TGTGCCTGGAGCCCACCTAGCTCCTACGAGCAGTACTTC CAWSPPSSYEQYF
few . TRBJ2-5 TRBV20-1 TGCAGTGCTGCTACCTGGGACCCCGAAGAGACCCAGTACTTC CSAATWDPEETQYF
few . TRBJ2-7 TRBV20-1 TGCAGTGCTAGACCTAGCGAGCGGATGCAGTACTTC CSARPSERMQYF
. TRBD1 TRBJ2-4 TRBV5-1 TGCGCCAGCAGCTCCCAGGGGGCCACGGGCGAAAACATTCAGTACTTC CASSSQGATGENIQYF
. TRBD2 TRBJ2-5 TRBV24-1 TGTGCCACCCGTGGTGGGGGAGGGGAGACCCAGTACTTC CATRGGGGETQYF
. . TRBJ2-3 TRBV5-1 TGCGCCAGCAGCTTCCGACAAATCACAGATACGCAGTATTTT CASSFRQITDTQYF
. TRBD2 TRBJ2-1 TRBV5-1 TGCGCCAGCAGCTTAATTGGGACTAGCGTAGAGAATGAGCAGTTCTTC CASSLIGTSVENEQFF
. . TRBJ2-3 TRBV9 TGTGCCAGCAGTGTAGGGAGCACAGATACGCAGTATTTT CASSVGSTDTQYF
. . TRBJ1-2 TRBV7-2 TGTGCCAGCAGCTTCACCACGGGACAAGGGTATGGCTACACCTTC CASSFTTGQGYGYTF
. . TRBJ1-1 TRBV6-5 TGTGCCAGCAGACCCGTACAGGACCTCTCGAACACTGAAGCTTTCTTT CASRPVQDLSNTEAFF
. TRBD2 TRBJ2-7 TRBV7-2 TGTGCCAGCAGCTCCCGACCCGGGACTAGCGGGATGGCTGCCGAGCAGTACTTC CASSSRPGTSGMAAEQYF
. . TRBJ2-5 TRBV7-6 TGTGCCAGCAGCCAACTTCTACTAGGTCGAGAGACCCAGTACTTC CASSQLLLGRETQYF
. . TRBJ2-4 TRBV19 TGTGCCAGTAGTATAGGGGACCGCCAAAACGGGCAGTACTTC CASSIGDRQNGQYF
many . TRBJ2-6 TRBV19 TGTGCCAGTCGGACACCTACAACTGGGGCCAACGTCCTGACTTTC CASRTPTTGANVLTF
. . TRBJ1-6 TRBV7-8 TGTGCCAGCACCCCACGGGCAGTCAATAATTCACCCCTCCACTTT CASTPRAVNNSPLHF
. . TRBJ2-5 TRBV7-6 TGTGCTAGCAGCTTAGGCGGGACACCCGGGGAGACCCAGTACTTC CASSLGGTPGETQYF
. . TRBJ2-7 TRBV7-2 TGTGCCAGCAGCACGGGACGGAGCTCCTACGAGCAGTACTTC CASSTGRSSYEQYF
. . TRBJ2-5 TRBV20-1 TGCAGTGCCCAAGGGGCCGCGGAGACCCAGTACTTC CSAQGAAETQYF
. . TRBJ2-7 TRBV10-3 TGTGCCATCAGTACACAGGGTGCCTACGAGCAGTACTTC CAISTQGAYEQYF
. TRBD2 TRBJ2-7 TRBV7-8 TGTGCCAGCAGCCCTCTTGGGGGGGCCTACGAGCAGTACTTC CASSPLGGAYEQYF
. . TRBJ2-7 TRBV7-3 TGTGCCAGCAGCTTAATATTTGACACAGCCTACGAGCAGTACTTC CASSLIFDTAYEQYF
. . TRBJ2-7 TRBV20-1 TGCAGTGCTAAGGACTACGAGCAGTACTTC CSAKDYEQYF
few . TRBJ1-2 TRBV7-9 TGTGCCAGCAGCACCCAGGGGACTGCTACTACCGGCTACACCTTC CASSTQGTATTGYTF
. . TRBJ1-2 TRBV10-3 TGTGCCATCAGACAGGGACGAAACTATGGCTACACCTTC CAIRQGRNYGYTF
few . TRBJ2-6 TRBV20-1 TGCAGTGCTCAGGACAGACCCTCTGGGGCCAACGTCCTGACTTTC CSAQDRPSGANVLTF
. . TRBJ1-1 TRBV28 TGTGCCAGCAGTTCCCCGACAACTGAAGCTTTCTTT CASSSPTTEAFF
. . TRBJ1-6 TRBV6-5 TGTGCCAGCAGTTCTGGGGTTCATAATTCACCCCTCCACTTT CASSSGVHNSPLHF
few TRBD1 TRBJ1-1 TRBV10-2 TGCGCCAGCAGGAGGGACAGAGACATGAACACTGAAGCTTTCTTT CASRRDRDMNTEAFF
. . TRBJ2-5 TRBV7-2 TGTGCCAGCAGCCCGGCGGGCGCCTCAGAGACCCAGTACTTC CASSPAGASETQYF
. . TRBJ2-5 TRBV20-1 TGCAGTGCATATAGCACGGTGGCGGACCAAGAGACCCAGTACTTC CSAYSTVADQETQYF
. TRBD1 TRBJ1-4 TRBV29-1 TGCAGCGTTGAAGGGACAGGGATTAATGAAAAACTGTTTTTT CSVEGTGINEKLFF
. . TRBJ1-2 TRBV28 TGTGCCAGCAGTGGGTTAAGCAAGGACAGCAAATCCTATGGCTACACCTTC CASSGLSKDSKSYGYTF
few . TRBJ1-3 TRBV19 TGTGCCAGTAGCCGGTTCTCAAGGACGGGTTTTGGGAACACCATATATTTT CASSRFSRTGFGNTIYF
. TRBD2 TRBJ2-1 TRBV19 TGTGCCAGTAGTATAGGACCCGGGAGGGCCTCGGATGAGCAGTTCTTC CASSIGPGRASDEQFF
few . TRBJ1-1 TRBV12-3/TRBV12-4 TGTGCCAGCTGCCCATGGGCGGACACTGAAGCTTTCTTT CASCPWADTEAFF
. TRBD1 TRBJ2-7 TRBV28 TGTGCCAGCAGTACGGCCGGGACAGACTCCTACGAGCAGTACTTC CASSTAGTDSYEQYF